The T cell receptor beta chain under discussion was sequenced for a study of cytomegalovirus exposure and HLA in healthy donors. PCR primers comprised 60 Vbeta and 13 Jbeta primers. Only in-frame clones appear in the TCRdb table, and some are missing; sequencing was by immunoSEQ multiplex PCR. The table shows more than 100,000 clones, with 80% occurring only once. V was trimmed by 9 bases and J by 4 bases, leaving 7 bases between them. The germline V gene encodes CDR1 MDHEN and CDR2 SYDVKM. This CDR3 region has 10 residues. This chain connects TRBV28 to TRBJ2-7; a weak D match, TRBD1 (6 bases). Sequenced material: PBMCs. This TCR derives from a man in his forties or fifties in good health and CMV-seronegative. Here the CDR3 reads CASQGYEQYF. As DNA, the CDR3 is TGTGCCAGTCAGGGGTACGAGCAGTACTTC.